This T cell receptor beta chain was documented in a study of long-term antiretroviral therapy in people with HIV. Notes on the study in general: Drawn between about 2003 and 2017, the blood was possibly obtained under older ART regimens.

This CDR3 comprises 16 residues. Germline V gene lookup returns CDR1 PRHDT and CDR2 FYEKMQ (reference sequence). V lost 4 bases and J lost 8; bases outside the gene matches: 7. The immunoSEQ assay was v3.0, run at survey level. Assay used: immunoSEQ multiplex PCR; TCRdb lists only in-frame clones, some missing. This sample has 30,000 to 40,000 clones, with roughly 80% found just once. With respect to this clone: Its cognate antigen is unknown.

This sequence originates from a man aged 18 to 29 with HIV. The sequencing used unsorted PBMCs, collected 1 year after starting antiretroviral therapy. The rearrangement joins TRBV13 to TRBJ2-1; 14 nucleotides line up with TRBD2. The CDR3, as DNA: TGTGCCAGCAGCTCCCGCGGACTAGCGGGAGGATATGAGCAGTTCTTC. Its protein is CASSSRGLAGGYEQFF.